The entry that follows covers one T cell receptor (beta chain) sequence. Its matching antigen is unknown. Method: immunoSEQ multiplex PCR; TCRdb's copy keeps in-frame clones and lacks some. The sample holds tens of thousands of clones, 70% to 85% seen once. The ends lost 2 bases at V and 2 bases at J; junction bases unmatched: 4. The CDR3 covers 15 residues. Germline V lookup: CDR1 SGHTA, CDR2 FQGTGA. The sample originates from a study of radiotherapy plus CTLA-4 blockade in lung cancer. Points from the study as a whole: Radiotherapy was combined with ipilimumab, and tumor-derived TCR clones then expanded in blood. According to reports, early shifts in blood T cell clones, alongside interferon-beta, forecast response most accurately.

Sequencing was performed on peripheral blood, taken from a patient treated with radiotherapy plus ipilimumab. This receptor was obtained from a human donor with non-small cell lung cancer who had a partial response to radiotherapy plus ipilimumab. The V and J genes are TRBV7-3 and TRBJ2-3, with 7 bases aligning to TRBD2. The CDR3: CASSLAGAYTDTQYF. In DNA form, the CDR3 reads TGTGCCAGCAGCTTAGCGGGAGCCTACACAGATACGCAGTATTTT.